These 24 T cell receptor beta chains were all obtained from the same sample, sequenced in a study of blood T cell repertoires in COVID-19. Assay used: immunoSEQ multiplex PCR; TCRdb lists only in-frame clones, some missing. The data contain over 90,000 clones, about nine tenths of them singletons. The source material was peripheral blood. The receptors were gathered from a man aged 18 to 29 with acute or convalescent COVID-19.

The V gene is TRBV19, the J gene TRBJ2-2; 10 nucleotides line up with TRBD1. The germline CDR1 and CDR2 sequences are LNHDA and SQIVND (reference sequence). CDR3 length equals 14 residues. Trimming removed 6 bases from V and 5 bases from J; junction bases left unmatched: 3. CDR3 loop: CASRRDRGTGELFF. As DNA, the CDR3 is TGTGCCAGTAGGCGGGACAGGGGAACCGGGGAGCTGTTTTTT.

CDR3 nucleotide sequence: TGTGCCATCAATCGGGACAGGGATCAGCCCCAGCATTTT. Its translation: CAINRDRDQPQHF. The chain is built from TRBV10-3 and TRBJ1-5, with TRBD1 identical over 9 bases. Unmatched junction bases numbered 3, after V lost 7 bases and J lost 5 bases. The germline V gene encodes CDR1 ENHRY and CDR2 SYGVKD. The CDR3 has 13 residues.

The V gene is TRBV19, the J gene TRBJ1-1, with D uncertain. Trimming cost V 1 base and J 1 base, with 13 bases left between them. Germline assignment: CDR1 LNHDA and CDR2 SQIVND (reference sequence). The CDR3 runs to 16 residues. The CDR3 sequence: CASSIVLSTKNTEAFF. In DNA, the CDR3 is TGTGCCAGTAGTATAGTTCTAAGTACCAAGAACACTGAAGCTTTCTTT.

This chain joins TRBV20-1 and TRBJ2-5; 11 positions agree with TRBD2. V trimming: 3 bases; J trimming: 10 bases; junction bases outside the gene matches: 19. This CDR3 has 17 residues. Germline V lookup: CDR1 DFQATT, CDR2 SNEGSKA (reference sequence). The CDR3 DNA sequence: TGCAGTGCTAGTAATGCGTTGACTAGCGGGACCCACCAGAGCCAGTACTTC. This encodes CSASNALTSGTHQSQYF.

This clone was detected once. V gene TRBV10-3 combines with J gene TRBJ1-6, with no clear D. V was pared by 0 bases and J by 9 bases, with 12 bases between. The CDR3 spans 15 residues. Germline CDR1 reads ENHRY; CDR2 reads SYGVKD. The CDR3 loop reads CAISESRVLGSPLHF. The CDR3 DNA follows: TGTGCCATCAGTGAGTCGCGGGTTCTCGGTTCACCCCTCCACTTT.

A few counts support this clone. The chain employs TRBV18 and TRBJ1-6; 8 positions match TRBD1. With V trimmed by 2 bases and J by 8 bases, 8 bases remained unmatched. The CDR3 is 16 amino acids. Looked up from germline, CDR1 is KGHSH and CDR2 is LQKENI. The CDR3 loop reads CASSPDRGFGDSPLHF. CDR3 DNA: TGTGCCAGCTCACCAGACAGGGGCTTCGGAGATTCACCCCTCCACTTT. Using reference TRBV18 and TRBJ1-6 for the parts outside the CDR3, the full variable domain is NAGVMQNPRHLVRRRGQEARLRCSPMKGHSHVYWYRQLPEEGLKFMVYLQKENIIDESGMPKERFSAEFPKEGPSILRIQQVVRGDSAAYFCASSPDRGFGDSPLHFGNGTRLTVT.

The genes are TRBV19 and TRBJ2-1; D is undetermined. Germline V lookup: CDR1 LNHDA, CDR2 SQIVND (reference sequence). V gave up 3 bases and J gave up 6 bases, with 6 bases separating them. This CDR3 region has 12 residues. CDR3 region: CASSIPGNEQFF. The CDR3 region has the DNA TGTGCCAGTAGTATCCCAGGCAATGAGCAGTTCTTC. Based on the CDR3 plus reference TRBV19 and TRBJ2-1, the full variable domain is DGGITQSPKYLFRKEGQNVTLSCEQNLNHDAMYWYRQDPGQGLRLIYYSQIVNDFQKGDIAEGYSVSREKKESFPLTVTSAQKNPTAFYLCASSIPGNEQFFGPGTRLTVL.

The chain recombines TRBV7-9 with TRBJ1-2, with D possibly TRBD1 on 5 matching bases. CDR3 length: 16 amino acids. Trimming removed 0 bases from V and 4 bases from J, with 15 bases in between. In germline, CDR1 is SEHNR, CDR2 FQNEAQ (reference sequence). CDR3 bases: TGTGCCAGCAGCTTAGCTGGAACAGGAAGGGGCTATGGCTACACCTTC. Amino acids: CASSLAGTGRGYGYTF.

This clone showed up just once. The chain's CDR3 is CASSPLRLAGFTDTQYF. As DNA, the CDR3 is TGTGCCAGCAGCCCCTTACGACTAGCGGGGTTCACAGATACGCAGTATTTT. This chain connects TRBV7-2 to TRBJ2-3, with 11 nucleotides matching TRBD2. The CDR3 is made up of 17 amino acids. The V and J ends lost 5 bases and 2 bases, in that order; junction bases with no gene match: 9. In germline, CDR1 is SGHTA, CDR2 FQGNSA.

The rearrangement joins TRBV25-1 to TRBJ1-1, with D unresolved. The CDR3 consists of 15 residues. Looked up from germline, CDR1 is MGHDK and CDR2 is SYGVNS. V shed 2 bases and J shed 3 bases, with 13 bases lying between them. The CDR3 loop is CASSEEGMRDTEAFF. In nucleotides, the CDR3 is TGTGCCAGCAGTGAAGAAGGAATGAGGGACACTGAAGCTTTCTTT.

In this sample, this clone turned up once. The chain uses TRBV11-2 and TRBJ2-1, with 7 bases matching TRBD1. J lost 2 bases, V lost 4 bases, and 5 bases had no gene match. Germline V lookup: CDR1 SGHAT, CDR2 FQNNGV. The CDR3 length is 15 residues. CDR3 in amino acids: CASSSLQGTYNEQFF. CDR3 in DNA: TGTGCCAGCAGCTCATTACAGGGGACCTACAATGAGCAGTTCTTC.

CDR3: CASSPGWADNTEAFF. The CDR3 nucleotides are TGCGCCAGCAGCCCCGGCTGGGCAGATAACACTGAAGCTTTCTTT. The gene calls are TRBV5-1 and TRBJ1-1; D unclear. Per germline, CDR1 SGHRS and CDR2 YFSETQ. Trimming pared 4 bases from V and 2 bases from J, leaving 15 bases between. The CDR3 is 15 residues long.

J is TRBJ1-5 and V is TRBV19, with 10 nucleotides matching TRBD1. Germline V gene lookup returns CDR1 LNHDA and CDR2 SQIVND (reference sequence). The V and J ends lost 4 bases and 4 bases, in that order; junction bases with no gene match: 4. The CDR3 covers 15 residues. In nucleotides, the CDR3 is TGTGCCAGTAGTACCTCGGGACAGGGGAATCAGCCCCAGCATTTT. Its protein is CASSTSGQGNQPQHF.

The V gene is TRBV10-1, the J gene TRBJ1-5; D is perhaps TRBD1 (6 bases). This CDR3 contains 15 residues. The germline V gene encodes CDR1 WNHNN and CDR2 SYGVQD (reference sequence). V lost 6 bases, J lost 9 bases, and 21 bases lay in between. CDR3: CASRASGTYIMPQHF. The CDR3 DNA reads TGCGCCAGCAGGGCCTCCGGGACATACATCATGCCCCAGCATTTT.

This clone has a single count. The chain uses TRBV19 and TRBJ2-5, with TRBD2 identical over 10 bases. Germline V gene lookup returns CDR1 LNHDA and CDR2 SQIVND (reference sequence). V dropped 6 bases and J dropped 5; count of bases not matched to a gene: 9. The CDR3 consists of 15 residues. The CDR3 bases are TGTGCCAGTAGCGCCCTAGCGGGAGTTGGGGAGACCCAGTACTTC. Residues: CASSALAGVGETQYF.

The chain links TRBV5-1 to TRBJ1-1, with 12 bases that match TRBD1. Per the germline V gene, CDR1 is SGHRS and CDR2 is YFSETQ. The V and J ends lost 3 bases and 6 bases, in that order; junction bases with no gene match: 3. The CDR3 totals 14 residues. The CDR3 loop is CASSSRDRGPEAFF. As DNA, the CDR3 is TGCGCCAGCAGCTCCCGGGACAGGGGGCCTGAAGCTTTCTTT.

The CDR3 bases are TGTGCCAGCCCGTCGGGGGGTCGCTCCTACGAGCAGTACTTC. Its protein product is CASPSGGRSYEQYF. The chain is built from TRBV6-5 and TRBJ2-7, with 7 bases aligning to TRBD2. The germline V gene has CDR1 MNHEY and CDR2 SVGAGI. Trimming cost V 8 bases and J 0 bases; bases outside gene matches: 7. CDR3 length: 14 amino acids.

This chain uses TRBV5-3 with TRBJ1-4; D is ambiguous. TRBV5-3 is assigned to the ORF class and has an uncertain function. V was cut by 1 base and J by 10 bases, with 8 bases left in between. The length of the CDR3 is 12 residues. The CDR3 spells CARSLFSGKLFF. Written as DNA, the CDR3 is TGTGCCAGAAGCTTGTTCTCGGGAAAACTGTTTTTT.

The chain employs TRBV19 and TRBJ1-2; the match to TRBD1 covers 9 bases. Looked up from germline, CDR1 is LNHDA and CDR2 is SQIVND (reference sequence). This CDR3 has 14 amino acids. The junction had 7 bases not matched to a gene; V was cut back by 7 bases and J by 4 bases. Written as DNA, the CDR3 is TGTGCCAGTACCCGGGACAGGGCAACCTATGGCTACACCTTC. Protein sequence: CASTRDRATYGYTF.

The J gene is TRBJ1-2, the V gene TRBV18, with a possible D match to TRBD1 (5 bases). CDR3 length: 15 amino acids. The germline V and J ends were trimmed by 6 bases and 0 bases, with 14 bases remaining between them. CDR1 is KGHSH and CDR2 is LQKENI in the germline V gene. The CDR3 loop reads CASSPNRHSNYGYTF. The CDR3 DNA reads TGTGCCAGCTCGCCTAACAGGCATTCTAACTATGGCTACACCTTC.

V is TRBV14 and J is TRBJ1-6; TRBD1 matches 10 bases. CDR3 length: 17 residues. The J segment lost 0 bases and the V segment lost 5 bases, leaving 4 bases of the junction unmatched. CDR1 SGHDN and CDR2 FVKESK come from the germline V gene. The CDR3 coding sequence is TGTGCCAGCAGCTCAAGGACAGGGGGCTCCTATAATTCACCCCTCCACTTT. Translating gives CASSSRTGGSYNSPLHF.

The chain carries TRBV6-5 and TRBJ1-2, with D maybe TRBD1 (6 bases). Germline V gives CDR1 MNHEY, CDR2 SVGAGI. The CDR3 runs 14 residues. V lost 0 bases and J lost 4, with 9 bases in between. CDR3 nucleotide sequence: TGTGCCAGCAGTTACTCGGGACAAATCTATGGCTACACCTTC. Its protein is CASSYSGQIYGYTF.

The chain combines TRBV19 with TRBJ2-2; 13 bases are shared with TRBD2. CDR1 LNHDA and CDR2 SQIVND come from the germline V gene (reference sequence). Trimming at V came to 3 bases and at J to 5 bases, leaving 9 bases not matched to a gene. The CDR3 is 18 residues long. CDR3 sequence reads: CASSILGLAGDLTGELFF. For the CDR3, the DNA is TGTGCCAGTAGTATTCTCGGACTAGCGGGGGACCTTACCGGGGAGCTGTTTTTT.

The V gene is TRBV3-1 (or the pseudogene TRBV3-2), the J gene TRBJ1-3, with D possibly being TRBD1 (6 bases). Germline V gene sequence: CDR1 LGHDT, CDR2 YNNKEL (reference sequence). The CDR3 covers 14 residues. V lost 8 bases, J lost 4 bases, and 15 bases lay in between. CDR3 residues: CASGRGRDGNTIYF. CDR3 DNA sequence: TGTGCCAGCGGCAGGGGCAGGGACGGAAACACCATATATTTT.